Below are 27 T cell receptor beta chains sequenced from a single sample in a study of blood T cell repertoires in COVID-19 (dated by TCRdb to 2020 to 2022). The library was produced with the immunoSEQ multiplex PCR assay. The immuneACCESS repertoire file appears here via TCRdb, limited to in-frame rearrangements. These files lack a portion of the clones; in checked studies, under half of the deficit traces to unresolved V genes, and the cause of the others is not known. The sample table lists around 280,000 clones, 85% to 90% of them with a count of one. The biggest ten clones account for around 10% of the sample. Sequenced input: peripheral blood. The receptors come from a woman aged 25 to 45 with COVID-19, enrolled during active disease.

The chain couples TRBV16 to TRBJ2-6; the D gene is possibly TRBD2 (6 bases). V lost 6 bases and J 2 bases, leaving 14 bases between the germline ends. Germline V gives CDR1 KGHSY, CDR2 FQNENV. This CDR3 is 16 amino acids long. The CDR3 DNA is TGTGCCAGCAGTTGGGCGTCGGGGGCTGGGGCCAACGTCCTGACTTTC. Protein sequence: CASSWASGAGANVLTF. The full variable domain, with the rest looked up from reference TRBV16 and TRBJ2-6, is GEEVAQTPKHLVRGEGQKAKLYCAPIKGHSYVFWYQQVLKNEFKFLISFQNENVFDETGMPKERFSAKCLPNSPCSLEIQATKLEDSAVYFCASSWASGAGANVLTFGAGSRLTVL.

This chain links TRBV5-6 with TRBJ1-1; no reliable D call. Germline loops: CDR1 SGHDT, CDR2 YYEEEE. This CDR3 spans 11 amino acids. V was trimmed by 1 base and J by 7 bases, leaving 5 bases between them. In DNA form, the CDR3 reads TGTGCCAGCAGCTTGTCCCATGAAGCTTTCTTT. Protein product: CASSLSHEAFF.

V usage is TRBV10-1 and J usage is TRBJ1-1; perhaps TRBD1 as D (6 bases). Trimming shortened V by 3 bases and J by 3 bases, and 8 bases separated the two germline ends. The germline CDR1 and CDR2 sequences are WNHNN and SYGVQD (reference sequence). This CDR3 spans 13 amino acids. The CDR3 nucleotides are TGCGCCAGCAGTGATCCAGGGGACACTGAAGCTTTCTTT. It translates to CASSDPGDTEAFF.

V and J are TRBV19 and TRBJ1-3; D gene uncertain. The CDR3 runs to 15 residues. The V end lost 3 bases, the J end lost 0 bases, and 9 bases lay between the germline ends. CDR1 is LNHDA, CDR2 SQIVND, per germline (reference sequence). The CDR3 spells CASSIILNSGNTIYF. Written as DNA, the CDR3 is TGTGCCAGTAGTATCATCCTAAACTCTGGAAACACCATATATTTT.

The V gene is TRBV19, the J gene TRBJ2-7, with 11 bases matching TRBD1. CDR3 length: 16 residues. The V and J ends lost 5 bases and 5 bases, in that order; junction bases with no gene match: 11. The germline CDR1 and CDR2 sequences are LNHDA and SQIVND (reference sequence). The chain's CDR3 is CASSGSDRGRVNEQYF. In DNA, the CDR3 is TGTGCCAGTAGTGGGTCGGACAGGGGGCGAGTGAACGAGCAGTACTTC.

In DNA form, the CDR3 reads TGTGCCATCAGTGAAGCAATCGGGGGGATCGGTCAGCCCCAGCATTTT. Amino acids: CAISEAIGGIGQPQHF. The gene calls are TRBV10-3 and TRBJ1-5; TRBD1 might be the D (5 bases). The length of the CDR3 is 16 residues. The V end was cut by 3 bases, the J end by 6 bases, with 18 bases between. CDR1 is ENHRY, CDR2 SYGVKD, per germline.

V usage is TRBV4-1 and J usage is TRBJ2-5, with D maybe TRBD1 (5 bases). The germline CDR1 and CDR2 sequences are MGHRA and YSYEKL. The CDR3 consists of 15 residues. V was cut by 0 bases and J by 5 bases, with 13 bases left in between. The CDR3 sequence: CASSQDHPRVETQYF. The CDR3 bases are TGCGCCAGCAGCCAAGATCATCCCAGGGTGGAGACCCAGTACTTC.

The rearrangement joins TRBV27 to TRBJ2-3, with D hard to call. The CDR3 is 14 residues long. V was cut by 3 bases and J by 2 bases, with 9 bases left in between. Per germline, CDR1 MNHEY and CDR2 SMNVEV (reference sequence). The CDR3 coding sequence is TGTGCCAGCAGTTTTTCGCGGAACACAGATACGCAGTATTTT. Protein: CASSFSRNTDTQYF.

This rearrangement joins TRBV6-5 to TRBJ1-3; the D gene is possibly TRBD1 (5 bases). The germline gives CDR1 MNHEY, CDR2 SVGAGI. With 4 bases removed from V and 0 bases from J, the gap between germline ends came to 10 bases. The CDR3 consists of 15 residues. The CDR3 region is CASSSQATSGNTIYF. CDR3 in DNA: TGTGCCAGCAGTTCACAGGCGACCTCTGGAAACACCATATATTTT.

This chain joins TRBV5-1 and TRBJ1-2; 8 bases are a match to TRBD1. Unmatched junction bases numbered 2, after V lost 4 bases and J lost 3 bases. The CDR3 is 13 amino acids. Germline lookup yields CDR1 SGHRS and CDR2 YFSETQ. This CDR3 reads CASSTQGDYGYTF. CDR3 nucleotide sequence: TGCGCCAGCAGCACACAGGGGGACTATGGCTACACCTTC.

This clone was detected once. The chain is built from TRBV3-1 (or the pseudogene TRBV3-2) and TRBJ2-5, with a possible D match to TRBD2 (6 bases). V gave up 6 bases and J gave up 5 bases, with 10 bases separating them. CDR3 length: 12 residues. In germline, CDR1 is LGHDT, CDR2 YNNKEL (reference sequence). CDR3 bases: TGTGCCAGCAGGGCGGAGGGGGAGACCCAGTACTTC. Protein sequence: CASRAEGETQYF.

The genes are TRBV6-1 and TRBJ2-7, with 9 bases aligning to TRBD2. The germline V gene encodes CDR1 MNHNS and CDR2 SASEGT. This CDR3 contains 16 residues. J gave up 0 bases and V 4 bases, and 7 bases lay outside the gene matches. The CDR3 sequence is CASSVSGGSSSYEQYF. The CDR3 DNA is TGTGCCAGCAGTGTTAGCGGGGGTTCTAGCTCCTACGAGCAGTACTTC.

The J gene is TRBJ1-2, the V gene TRBV28; D is unresolved. CDR3 length equals 16 residues. Germline CDR1 and CDR2: MDHEN and SYDVKM. V lost 8 bases and J lost 7, with 26 bases in between. CDR3 sequence: CASRPPPQIFLFGYTF. The CDR3 DNA follows: TGTGCCAGCCGCCCTCCCCCTCAGATCTTTTTGTTTGGCTACACCTTC.

The chain carries TRBV6-1 and TRBJ1-2; D gene ambiguous. V lost 3 bases and J 4 bases, leaving 12 bases between the germline ends. The CDR3 covers 14 residues. Germline-derived CDR1 and CDR2 are MNHNS and SASEGT. The CDR3 reads CASSDPGLPYGYTF. The CDR3, as DNA: TGTGCCAGCAGTGATCCGGGGTTACCCTATGGCTACACCTTC.

This sequence joins TRBV12-1 and TRBJ1-4; whether TRBD1, the table's D call, matches the DNA was not checked. TRBV12-1 is described as a pseudogene. The CDR3 totals 16 residues. The CDR3 region is CASSFRFGTPNEKLFF. CDR3 coding DNA: TGTGCCAGCAGCTTTAGATTCGGGACACCCAATGAAAAACTGTTTTTT.

V is TRBV5-1 and J is TRBJ1-1; possible D gene TRBD1, 5 bases. CDR1 is SGHRS and CDR2 is YFSETQ in the germline V gene. This CDR3 is built from 15 residues. V lost 1 base and J lost 3, with 13 bases in between. The DNA of the CDR3 is TGCGCCAGCAGCTTGTTAGGGGTAGTAGACACTGAAGCTTTCTTT. Its protein product is CASSLLGVVDTEAFF.

V gene TRBV6-5 combines with J gene TRBJ1-4; D is unclear. Looked up from germline, CDR1 is MNHEY and CDR2 is SVGAGI. The germline V and J ends were trimmed by 4 bases and 14 bases, with 17 bases remaining between them. This CDR3 is 13 amino acids long. As DNA, the CDR3 is TGTGCCAGCAGTTCCCTTCCCCTCCGGAGCCTGTTTTTT. This encodes CASSSLPLRSLFF.

The V and J genes are TRBV27 and TRBJ2-2, with 7 bases that match TRBD1. CDR3 length: 17 residues. J gave up 2 bases and V 2 bases, and 8 bases lay outside the gene matches. Germline V gene data show CDR1 as MNHEY and CDR2 as SMNVEV (reference sequence). Here the CDR3 reads CASSLEVGGPNTGELFF. DNA of the CDR3: TGTGCCAGCAGTTTAGAAGTAGGGGGCCCAAACACCGGGGAGCTGTTTTTT.

This chain links TRBV6-5 with TRBJ2-6; D is possibly TRBD2 (6 bases). Trimming shortened V by 7 bases and J by 1 base, and 11 bases separated the two germline ends. Germline CDR1 reads MNHEY; CDR2 reads SVGAGI. This CDR3 comprises 15 residues. CDR3 nucleotides: TGTGCCAGCAAAATCGCGGGATCTGGGGCCAACGTCCTGACTTTC. Its protein is CASKIAGSGANVLTF.

The chain links TRBV5-6 to TRBJ1-4; D is possibly TRBD1 (5 bases). The CDR3 contains 14 residues. V lost 0 bases and J 4 bases, leaving 7 bases between the germline ends. Per germline, CDR1 SGHDT and CDR2 YYEEEE. The CDR3 nucleotides are TGTGCCAGCAGCTTGGTGGGGGGTAATGAAAAACTGTTTTTT. This codes for CASSLVGGNEKLFF.

The V gene is TRBV6-2 or TRBV6-3, the J gene TRBJ1-5; D remains unclear. Germline V lookup: CDR1 MNHEY, CDR2 SVGEGT. The CDR3 is 15 residues long. Trimming took 4 bases from V and 0 from J, leaving 10 bases between them. CDR3 bases: TGTGCCAGCAGTTCCGGGGTTGTTAGCAATCAGCCCCAGCATTTT. It translates to CASSSGVVSNQPQHF.

V gene TRBV28 combines with J gene TRBJ2-2; perhaps TRBD1 as D (6 bases). The germline CDR1 and CDR2 sequences are MDHEN and SYDVKM. V was pared by 3 bases and J by 4 bases, with 12 bases between. This CDR3 spans 15 amino acids. The CDR3 DNA follows: TGTGCCAGCAGTTTCAGGGGTCGGACCACCGGGGAGCTGTTTTTT. This gives the protein CASSFRGRTTGELFF.

The chain links TRBV27 to TRBJ2-5, with D hard to call. Germline-derived CDR1 and CDR2 are MNHEY and SMNVEV (reference sequence). The CDR3 covers 14 residues. Deletions cut 1 base from V and 0 bases from J, with 6 bases between. The CDR3 spells CASSLYRNQETQYF. CDR3 sequence (DNA): TGTGCCAGCAGTTTATATAGAAACCAAGAGACCCAGTACTTC.

In regard to this clone: This may be a read error: a much more frequent sequence differs by one nucleotide. The CDR3 loop reads CASSFLGGYEQYF. For the CDR3, the DNA is TGTGCCAGCAGCTTTTTAGGGGGCTACGAGCAGTACTTC. This chain connects TRBV27 to TRBJ2-7; D might be TRBD1 (6 bases). CDR1 is MNHEY, CDR2 SMNVEV, per germline (reference sequence). Trimming left V 6 bases short and J 3 bases short, with 12 bases between. This CDR3 has 13 residues.

The chain links TRBV6-4 to TRBJ2-3, with D maybe TRBD1 (6 bases). From germline, CDR1 is MRHNA and CDR2 SNTAGT. The length of the CDR3 is 17 residues. Trimming removed 4 bases from V and 1 base from J, with 18 bases in between. DNA for the CDR3: TGTGCCAGCAGTGTAACACATGGGGGCTTTGGCACAGATACGCAGTATTTT. As protein: CASSVTHGGFGTDTQYF.

V and J are TRBV3-1 (or the pseudogene TRBV3-2) and TRBJ1-3, with D possibly being TRBD1 (6 bases). Germline lookup yields CDR1 LGHDT and CDR2 YNNKEL (reference sequence). The CDR3 has 19 amino acids. V lost 1 base, J lost 2 bases, and 21 bases lay in between. The DNA of the CDR3 is TGTGCCAGCAGCCAAGGAATCTTGACAGGCGCCGCTCCTGGAAACACCATATATTTT. Translated, it gives CASSQGILTGAAPGNTIYF.

This clone was observed a handful of times. V is TRBV27 and J is TRBJ2-5; D might be TRBD1 (5 bases). The V end lost 5 bases, the J end lost 1 base, and 11 bases lay between the germline ends. This CDR3 spans 14 amino acids. Germline V gene sequence: CDR1 MNHEY, CDR2 SMNVEV (reference sequence). CDR3 amino acids: CASSETDFQETQYF. As DNA, the CDR3 is TGTGCCAGCAGTGAGACAGATTTCCAAGAGACCCAGTACTTC.